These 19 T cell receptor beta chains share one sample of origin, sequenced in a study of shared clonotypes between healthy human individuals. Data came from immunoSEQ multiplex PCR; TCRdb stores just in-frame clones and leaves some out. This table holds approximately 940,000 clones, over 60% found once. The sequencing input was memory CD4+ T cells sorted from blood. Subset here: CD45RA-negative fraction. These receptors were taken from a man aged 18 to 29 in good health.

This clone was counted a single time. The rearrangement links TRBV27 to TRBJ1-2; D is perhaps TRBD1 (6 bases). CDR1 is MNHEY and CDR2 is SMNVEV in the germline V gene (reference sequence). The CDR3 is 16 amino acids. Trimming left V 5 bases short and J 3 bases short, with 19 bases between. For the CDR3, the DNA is TGTGCCAGCAGTACTAGGACAGCTCTAATTGACTATGGCTACACCTTC. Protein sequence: CASSTRTALIDYGYTF.

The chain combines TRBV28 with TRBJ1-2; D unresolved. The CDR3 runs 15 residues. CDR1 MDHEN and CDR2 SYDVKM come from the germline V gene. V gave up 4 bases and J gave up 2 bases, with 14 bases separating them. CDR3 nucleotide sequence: TGTGCCAGCAGTTCATATCCTGCGGGAAACTATGGCTACACCTTC. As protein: CASSSYPAGNYGYTF.

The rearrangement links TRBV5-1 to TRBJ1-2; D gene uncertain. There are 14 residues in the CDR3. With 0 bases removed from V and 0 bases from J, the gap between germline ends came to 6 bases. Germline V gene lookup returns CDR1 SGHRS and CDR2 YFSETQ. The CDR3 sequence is CASSLEDANYGYTF. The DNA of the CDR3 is TGCGCCAGCAGCTTGGAAGACGCTAACTATGGCTACACCTTC.

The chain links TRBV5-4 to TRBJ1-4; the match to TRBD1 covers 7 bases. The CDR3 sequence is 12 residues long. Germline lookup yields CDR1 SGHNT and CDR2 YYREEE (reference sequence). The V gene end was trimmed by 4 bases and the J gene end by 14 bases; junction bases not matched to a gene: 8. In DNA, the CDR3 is TGTGCCAGCAGCCCCGACAGGGTAGGGCTGTTTTTT. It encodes CASSPDRVGLFF.

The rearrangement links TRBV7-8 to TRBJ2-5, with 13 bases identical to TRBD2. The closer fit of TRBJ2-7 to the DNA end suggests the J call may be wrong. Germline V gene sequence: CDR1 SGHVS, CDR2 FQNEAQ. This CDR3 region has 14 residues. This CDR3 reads CASSMGLAGNEQYF. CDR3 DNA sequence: TGTGCCAGCAGCATGGGACTAGCGGGGAACGAGCAGTACTTC.

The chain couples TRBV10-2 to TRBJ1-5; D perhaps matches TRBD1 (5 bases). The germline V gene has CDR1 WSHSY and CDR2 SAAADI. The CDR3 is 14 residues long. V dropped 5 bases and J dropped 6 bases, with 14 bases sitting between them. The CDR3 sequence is CASSSTGGSQPQHF. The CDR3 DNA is TGCGCCAGCAGTAGCACAGGTGGGAGTCAGCCCCAGCATTTT.

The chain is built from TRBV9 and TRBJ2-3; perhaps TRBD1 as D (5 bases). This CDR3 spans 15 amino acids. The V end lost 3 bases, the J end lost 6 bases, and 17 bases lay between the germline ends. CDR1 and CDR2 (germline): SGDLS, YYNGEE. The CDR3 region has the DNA TGTGCCAGCAGCGCGGGCTTAGGGGTAACGGATACGCAGTATTTT. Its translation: CASSAGLGVTDTQYF.

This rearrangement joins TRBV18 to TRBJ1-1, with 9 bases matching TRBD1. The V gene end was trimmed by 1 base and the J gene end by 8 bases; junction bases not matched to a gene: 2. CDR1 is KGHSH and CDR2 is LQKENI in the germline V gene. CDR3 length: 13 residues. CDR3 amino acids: CASSPRTGAEAFF. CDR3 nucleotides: TGTGCCAGCTCACCACGGACAGGGGCCGAAGCTTTCTTT.

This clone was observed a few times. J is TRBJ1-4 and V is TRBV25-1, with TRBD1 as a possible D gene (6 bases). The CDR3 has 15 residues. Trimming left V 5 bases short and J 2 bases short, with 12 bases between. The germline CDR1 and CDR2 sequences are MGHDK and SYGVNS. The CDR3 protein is CASSLQGMTNEKLFF. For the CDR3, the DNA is TGTGCCAGCAGTCTCCAGGGGATGACTAATGAAAAACTGTTTTTT.

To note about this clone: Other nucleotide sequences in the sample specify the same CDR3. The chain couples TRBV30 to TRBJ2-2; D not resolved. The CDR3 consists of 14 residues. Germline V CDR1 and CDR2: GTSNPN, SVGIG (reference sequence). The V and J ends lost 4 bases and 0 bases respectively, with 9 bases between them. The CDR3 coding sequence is TGTGCCTGGAATAGACAAACGAACACCGGGGAGCTGTTTTTT. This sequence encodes CAWNRQTNTGELFF.

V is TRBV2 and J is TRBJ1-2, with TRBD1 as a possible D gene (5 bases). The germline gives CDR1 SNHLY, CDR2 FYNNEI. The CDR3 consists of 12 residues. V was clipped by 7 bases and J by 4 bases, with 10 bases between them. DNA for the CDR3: TGTGCCAGCAAGGGGATCTCCTATGGCTACACCTTC. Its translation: CASKGISYGYTF.

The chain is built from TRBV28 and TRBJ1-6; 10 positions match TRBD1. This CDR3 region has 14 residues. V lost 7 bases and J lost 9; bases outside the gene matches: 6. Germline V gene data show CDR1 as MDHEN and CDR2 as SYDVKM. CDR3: CASTTGTGVSPLHF. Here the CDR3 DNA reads TGTGCCAGCACCACCGGGACAGGGGTTTCACCCCTCCACTTT.

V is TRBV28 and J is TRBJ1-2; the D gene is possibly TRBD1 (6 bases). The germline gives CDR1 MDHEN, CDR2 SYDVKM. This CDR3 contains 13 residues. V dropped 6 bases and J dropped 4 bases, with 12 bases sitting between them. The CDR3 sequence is CASRGGPFYGYTF. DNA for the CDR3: TGTGCCAGCAGAGGGGGACCGTTCTATGGCTACACCTTC.

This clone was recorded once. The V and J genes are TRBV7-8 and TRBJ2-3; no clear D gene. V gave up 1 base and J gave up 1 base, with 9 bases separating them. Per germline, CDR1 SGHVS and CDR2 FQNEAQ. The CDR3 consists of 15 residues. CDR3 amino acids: CASSLDPARTDTQYF. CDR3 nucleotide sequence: TGTGCCAGCAGCTTAGACCCAGCCCGCACAGATACGCAGTATTTT.

The CDR3 bases are TGTGCCAGCAGTGCCGCGACCGGGACTGCCGATACGCAGTATTTT. Protein: CASSAATGTADTQYF. The chain employs TRBV25-1 and TRBJ2-3; tentatively, D is TRBD2 (6 bases). This CDR3 is built from 15 residues. Germline CDR1 MGHDK, CDR2 SYGVNS. Trimming removed 4 bases from V and 6 bases from J, with 17 bases in between.

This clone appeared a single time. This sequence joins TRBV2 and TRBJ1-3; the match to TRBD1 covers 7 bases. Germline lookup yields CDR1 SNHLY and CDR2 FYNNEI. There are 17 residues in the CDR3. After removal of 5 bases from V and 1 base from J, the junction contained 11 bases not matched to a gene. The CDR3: CASSKTGTAQSGNTIYF. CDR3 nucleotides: TGTGCCAGCAGTAAGACCGGGACAGCTCAGTCTGGAAACACCATATATTTT.

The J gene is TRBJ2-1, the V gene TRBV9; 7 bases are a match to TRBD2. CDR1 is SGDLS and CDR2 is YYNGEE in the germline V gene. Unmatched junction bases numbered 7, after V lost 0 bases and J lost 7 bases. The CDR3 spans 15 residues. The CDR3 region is CASSVGAGVWNEQFF. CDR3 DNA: TGTGCCAGCAGCGTAGGGGCGGGAGTTTGGAATGAGCAGTTCTTC. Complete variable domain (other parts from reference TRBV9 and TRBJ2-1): DSGVTQTPKHLITATGQRVTLRCSPRSGDLSVYWYQQSLDQGLQFLIQYYNGEERAKGNILERFSAQQFPDLHSELNLSSLELGDSALYFCASSVGAGVWNEQFFGPGTRLTVL.

In nucleotides, the CDR3 is TGTGCCAGCAGAGGCCATAGCACAGATACGCAGTATTTT. Translated, it gives CASRGHSTDTQYF. The rearrangement joins TRBV27 to TRBJ2-3, with D unclear. V was cut by 6 bases and J by 0 bases, with 7 bases left in between. CDR1 and CDR2 from the germline V gene are MNHEY and SMNVEV (reference sequence). This CDR3 spans 13 amino acids.

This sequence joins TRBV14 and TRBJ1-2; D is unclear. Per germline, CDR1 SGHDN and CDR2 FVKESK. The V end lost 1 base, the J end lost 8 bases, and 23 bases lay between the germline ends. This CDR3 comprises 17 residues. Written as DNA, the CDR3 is TGTGCCAGCAGCCAAGTTGTCCCCCGGGGAAGTGGGAGCGGCTACACCTTC. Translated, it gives CASSQVVPRGSGSGYTF.